A selection of T cell receptor beta chains follows, all from one sample in a study of blood T cell repertoires in COVID-19. Profiling relied on immunoSEQ multiplex PCR, and the TCRdb table lists in-frame clones only, not all of them. The repertoire holds 140,000 to 150,000 clones, 85% to 90% seen once, with about an eighth in the top ten. Source material: peripheral blood. The receptor source for this set is a man younger than 30 with COVID-19, enrolled during active disease. Both conserved end residues are part of each CDR3. D genes are given only for firm matches. Size values are once, few and many counts, or a class for expanded clones, and some rows have none.

CDR3aa	CDR3nt	abundance	d_gene	v_gene	j_gene
CASSFGAYTYNEQFF	TGTGCCAGCAGCTTTGGGGCTTATACCTACAATGAGCAGTTCTTC	-	-	TRBV11-2	TRBJ2-1
CASSYSTQVFSEQYF	TGTGCCAGCAGTTACTCGACGCAGGTCTTTAGTGAGCAGTACTTC	-	-	TRBV6-2/TRBV6-3	TRBJ2-7
CASSLSGSGSTDTQYF	TGTGCCAGCAGCTTGAGCGGTTCGGGTAGCACAGATACGCAGTATTTT	once	-	TRBV11-2	TRBJ2-3
CSASRLAGFDEQYF	TGCAGTGCTAGTCGGCTAGCGGGATTCGACGAGCAGTACTTC	-	TRBD2	TRBV20-1	TRBJ2-7
CASSEARGGEQYF	TGTGCCAGCAGTGAAGCGCGGGGGGGCGAGCAGTACTTC	-	TRBD2	TRBV6-1	TRBJ2-7
CAWSPFDEQFF	TGTGCCTGGAGCCCCTTTGATGAGCAGTTCTTC	-	-	TRBV30	TRBJ2-1
CASGDRDEKLLF	TGCGCCAGCGGGGACAGGGATGAAAAACTGCTTTTT	-	TRBD1	TRBV10-2	TRBJ1-4
CASSVPGQGKGGYTF	TGTGCCAGCAGTGTCCCGGGACAGGGTAAGGGAGGCTACACCTTC	-	TRBD1	TRBV28	TRBJ1-2
CASSLYAETSTDTQYF	TGCGCCAGCAGCTTGTATGCCGAGACTAGCACAGATACGCAGTATTTT	-	-	TRBV5-1	TRBJ2-3
CASEPGRGVTAFF	TGTGCCAGCGAACCTGGCCGCGGGGTTACGGCTTTCTTT	once	-	TRBV28	TRBJ1-1
CASSSRQARGNSPLHF	TGTGCCAGCAGCTCAAGACAGGCGAGGGGTAATTCACCCCTCCACTTT	-	-	TRBV7-2	TRBJ1-6
CASSPGQGASYEQYF	TGTGCCAGCAGCCCAGGACAGGGGGCCAGTTACGAGCAGTACTTC	-	TRBD1	TRBV9	TRBJ2-7
CASSVEVDSYEQYF	TGTGCCAGCAGCGTAGAGGTGGACAGCTACGAGCAGTACTTC	-	-	TRBV9	TRBJ2-7
CASSAGTGAQYF	TGTGCCAGCAGTGCCGGGACAGGGGCCCAGTACTTC	-	TRBD1	TRBV25-1	TRBJ2-7
CASSNKRGGYNEQFF	TGCGCCAGCAGTAATAAACGTGGCGGCTACAATGAGCAGTTCTTC	-	-	TRBV10-1	TRBJ2-1
CASSTGGDFLGGDTQYF	TGTGCCAGCAGCACAGGGGGGGACTTCCTCGGAGGAGATACGCAGTATTTT	once	-	TRBV7-2	TRBJ2-3
CASSRDEQYF	TGCGCCAGTAGCAGGGACGAGCAGTACTTC	many	-	TRBV23-1	TRBJ2-7